This T cell receptor beta chain was documented in a study of blood T cell repertoires in COVID-19. Overall study context: The United States, Italy and Spain supplied acute and convalescent COVID-19 samples.

Using immunoSEQ multiplex PCR, the repertoire was profiled, and TCRdb retains in-frame clones only, with some absent. This table has 150,000 or so clones, around 80% appearing once. This CDR3 is 14 amino acids long. V was cut by 5 bases and J by 5 bases, with 15 bases left in between. Looked up from germline, CDR1 is SEHNR and CDR2 is FQNEAQ (reference sequence). Enrollees, roughly 18 to 90 years old, lived in some 24 US areas. The chain uses TRBV7-9 and TRBJ2-5, with a weak D call TRBD1 (5 bases). Sequencing was performed on PBMCs or T cells enriched from blood (not recorded which). The sequence derives from a woman aged 55-75 years who had recovered from COVID-19. Here the CDR3 DNA reads TGTGCCAGCAGCCGTCATCAGGGCCGGGAGACCCAGTACTTC. Its translation is CASSRHQGRETQYF.